What follows is one T cell receptor beta chain and its context. For TCR beta, libraries came from iRepertoire HTBI primers and Arm-PCR of CDR3 regions. TCRdb re-called the multiplex PCR reads through MiXCR, storing one row per CDR3 protein. The table lists around 500,000 distinct CDR3 sequences, 12% of them singletons, with 8.9% in the top ten. Time point here: newly diagnosed GD, antithyroid drugs for less than 3 months. Generation of the TCR library employed RNA extracted from PBMCs. The CDR3 has 15 amino acids. In germline, CDR1 is LGHNA, CDR2 YSLEER. Trimming cost V 0 bases and J 0 bases, with 9 bases left between them. The data belong to a study of regulatory T cells in long-lasting Graves disease. Overall study context: For a period under 3 months, newly diagnosed Graves' patients had taken antithyroid drugs.

Separately, the same data were catalogued under a study of T cells in Graves' hyperthyroidism and ophthalmopathy. From that paper: Based on clinical symptoms, serum thyroxine and TRAb, thyroid ultrasound and orbital computed tomography, diagnoses were reached. Most thyroid clonotypes with frequency above 0.001 were detected in blood.

The TCR comes from a woman in her twenties or thirties with Graves disease. The chain has TRBV4-3 and TRBJ2-7; possibly TRBD2 for D (5 bases). The sample consisted of peripheral blood mononuclear cells (PBMCs), taken at new diagnosis, from a patient treated with antithyroid drugs. CDR3: CASSQDRLLSYEQYF. The CDR3 DNA follows: TGCGCCAGCAGCCAAGATAGACTACTCTCCTACGAGCAGTACTTC.